This T cell receptor (beta chain) was obtained from a study of blood T cell repertoires in COVID-19. Study overall: The United States, Italy and Spain provided the acute and convalescent COVID-19 samples. PBMCs, B-cell-depleted T cells, or T cells were the source of the cDNA or gDNA that made up the material.

The authors' processing: Nucleated cell counts were estimated from reference gene primer amplification. Here immunoSEQ multiplex PCR was the method, and the copy in TCRdb shows in-frame clones only, minus some. D and trimming were read from the DNA, whereas the V and J calls and clone size are those reported in that table. The sample lists around 150,000 clones; about 86% were seen once. The CDR3 is 17 residues long. Germline V gene data show CDR1 as LNHDA and CDR2 as SQIVND (reference sequence). J gave up 4 bases and V 7 bases, and 12 bases lay outside the gene matches. The V gene is TRBV19, the J gene TRBJ2-2; the match to TRBD2 covers 10 bases. This TCR came from a man aged 60 to 75 with acute or convalescent COVID-19. The specimen sequenced was peripheral blood. The DNA of the CDR3 is TGTGCCAGTATGAGGACTAGCGGAACAACTACCACCGGGGAGCTGTTTTTT. Its protein is CASMRTSGTTTTGELFF.